One and the same sample provided the 24 T cell receptor beta chains below, sequenced in a study of CD8 T cells in Susac syndrome. A quantity of about 0.5 to 1 ug RNA underwent reverse transcription using random hexamers. TCRdb called the immunoSEQ multiplex PCR reads again in MiXCR, with one record for every CDR3 protein. The sample has tens of thousands of distinct CDR3 sequences; roughly 94% are singletons. Sequencing was done on a sample of CD8+ T cells from PBMCs. These receptors all come from a human donor with Susac syndrome.

This clonotype has a handful of counts. This sequence joins TRBV9 and TRBJ1-2; D remains ambiguous. The CDR3 has 9 residues. CDR1 is SGDLS and CDR2 is YYNGEE in the germline V gene. The V and J ends lost 7 bases and 6 bases respectively, with 4 bases between them. The CDR3 protein is CASGNGYTF. In DNA, the CDR3 is TGTGCCAGCGGGAATGGCTACACCTTC.

The CDR3 nucleotides are TGTGCCACCAGCTTCCGGGACCCTTGGGATGAGCAGTTCTTC. This sequence encodes CATSFRDPWDEQFF. The chain couples TRBV15 to TRBJ2-1; D might be TRBD1 or TRBD2, each matching 5 bases. V lost 5 bases and J 8 bases, leaving 16 bases between the germline ends. The CDR3 contains 14 residues. Germline V gene lookup returns CDR1 LNHNV and CDR2 YYDKDF (reference sequence).

The chain is built from TRBV29-1 and TRBJ2-7; D is perhaps TRBD1 or TRBD2 (5 bases each). Germline loops: CDR1 SQVTM, CDR2 ANQGSEA. V was cut by 7 bases and J by 3 bases, with 16 bases left in between. There are 13 residues in the CDR3. The CDR3 here is CSARARGGYEQYF. The DNA for the CDR3 is TGCAGCGCGCGGGCAAGGGGTGGCTACGAGCAGTACTTC.

The chain uses TRBV12-3 or TRBV12-4 and TRBJ2-7; no firm D call. The V end lost 3 bases, the J end lost 6 bases, and 9 bases lay between the germline ends. The CDR3 length is 12 residues. This CDR3 reads CASSLGQLEQYF. In DNA, the CDR3 is TGTGCCAGCAGTTTGGGTCAGCTCGAGCAGTACTTC.

The rearrangement uses TRBV20-1 and TRBJ2-1, with a weak D call TRBD2 (5 bases). Trimming removed 2 bases at V and 7 bases at J, with 9 bases between. The CDR3 is 12 residues long. Germline V gives CDR1 DFQATT, CDR2 SNEGSKA (reference sequence). For the CDR3, the DNA is TGCAGTGCTAGACATACGGGGAATGAGCAGTTCTTC. This translates into CSARHTGNEQFF.

This chain joins TRBV9 and TRBJ1-3; the D gene is possibly TRBD1 (5 bases). The CDR3 consists of 15 residues. Germline V gives CDR1 SGDLS, CDR2 YYNGEE. V shed 0 bases and J shed 0 bases, with 7 bases lying between them. CDR3 region: CASSVDDSSGNTIYF. CDR3 nucleotide sequence: TGTGCCAGCAGCGTAGATGACAGCTCTGGAAACACCATATATTTT.

V is TRBV27 and J is TRBJ1-2; tentative D call: TRBD1 (6 bases). The CDR3 is made up of 15 amino acids. V lost 4 bases to trimming and J lost 4 bases, with 16 bases between them. Germline CDR1 and CDR2: MNHEY and SMNVEV (reference sequence). The CDR3 loop is CASSSVPDRIYGYTF. The DNA of the CDR3 is TGTGCCAGCAGTTCCGTCCCGGACAGAATCTATGGCTACACCTTC.

The chain joins TRBV7-8 to TRBJ2-3, with D possibly being TRBD2 (6 bases). Trimming left V 3 bases short and J 6 bases short, with 16 bases between. In germline, CDR1 is SGHVS, CDR2 FQNEAQ. The CDR3 spans 15 residues. The DNA of the CDR3 is TGTGCCAGCAGCTTGGGAGGACAACACAGGGATACGCAGTATTTT. Residues: CASSLGGQHRDTQYF.

This chain connects TRBV27 to TRBJ1-5; D is unresolved. The CDR3 spans 15 residues. V lost 5 bases, J lost 5 bases, and 16 bases lay in between. CDR1 and CDR2 (germline): MNHEY, SMNVEV (reference sequence). The chain's CDR3 is CASSRGYSEHQPQHF. Here the CDR3 DNA reads TGTGCCAGCAGTCGTGGGTACAGCGAGCATCAGCCCCAGCATTTT.

This chain connects TRBV2 to TRBJ1-1; D not certain. CDR1 SNHLY and CDR2 FYNNEI come from the germline V gene. V was shortened by 3 bases and J by 0 bases, with 2 bases between the two germline ends. There are 12 residues in the CDR3. CDR3 in amino acids: CASSEMNTEAFF. The CDR3 DNA reads TGTGCCAGCAGTGAGATGAACACTGAAGCTTTCTTT.

This chain links TRBV24-1 with TRBJ2-3; D might be TRBD1 or TRBD2, each matching 5 bases. CDR1 and CDR2 from the germline V gene are KGHDR and SFDVKD. The CDR3 runs 14 residues. V lost 3 bases and J lost 4, with 10 bases in between. The CDR3 DNA reads as TGTGCCACCAGTGATGGGGCGGGCCCAGATACGCAGTATTTT. Translation gives CATSDGAGPDTQYF.

This rearrangement joins TRBV5-1 to TRBJ2-7; 7 positions match TRBD1. V dropped 2 bases and J dropped 5; count of bases not matched to a gene: 1. The CDR3 is 12 residues long. Looked up from germline, CDR1 is SGHRS and CDR2 is YFSETQ. Here the CDR3 reads CASSFTGDEQYF. DNA for the CDR3: TGCGCCAGCAGCTTCACAGGGGACGAGCAGTACTTC.

This chain links TRBV5-1 with TRBJ2-5, with 8 bases lining up with TRBD2. V dropped 5 bases and J dropped 1; count of bases not matched to a gene: 10. The CDR3 is 16 residues long. The germline gives CDR1 SGHRS, CDR2 YFSETQ. The CDR3 sequence is CASRPRLAGRQETQYF. The CDR3 region has the DNA TGCGCCAGCAGGCCTAGGCTAGCGGGCCGCCAAGAGACCCAGTACTTC. Full variable domain (rest looked up from reference TRBV5-1 and TRBJ2-5): KAGVTQTPRYLIKTRGQQVTLSCSPISGHRSVSWYQQTPGQGLQFLFEYFSETQRNKGNFPGRFSGRQFSNSRSEMNVSTLELGDSALYLCASRPRLAGRQETQYFGPGTRLLVL.

This CDR3 is CASSIRLAGALNTGELFF. CDR3 nucleotide sequence: TGTGCCAGTAGTATTCGACTAGCGGGGGCCCTGAACACCGGGGAGCTGTTTTTT. This chain joins TRBV19 and TRBJ2-2; 12 bases match TRBD2. The CDR3 contains 18 residues. Trimming cost V 3 bases and J 1 base; bases outside gene matches: 6. Germline CDR1 and CDR2: LNHDA and SQIVND (reference sequence).

The rearrangement uses TRBV7-2 and TRBJ1-1; TRBD1 is a possible D gene (5 bases). Germline V gene data show CDR1 as SGHTA and CDR2 as FQGNSA. Between the trimmed V and J ends, which lost 5 bases and 10 bases, there was a span of 14 bases. CDR3 length: 12 residues. The CDR3 is CASSPGEVPAFF. CDR3 in DNA: TGTGCCAGCAGCCCGGGGGAGGTTCCAGCTTTCTTT.

This chain connects TRBV11-2 to TRBJ1-1; 7 nucleotides line up with TRBD1. The germline CDR1 and CDR2 sequences are SGHAT and FQNNGV. Germline trimming cut 1 base from V and 1 base from J; bases unmatched to any gene: 9. There are 17 residues in the CDR3. In DNA form, the CDR3 reads TGTGCCAGCAGCTTAGTAGGGGTCAGGGGGTCGAACACTGAAGCTTTCTTT. The encoded protein is CASSLVGVRGSNTEAFF. The whole variable domain, remainder taken from reference TRBV11-2 and TRBJ1-1, is EAGVAQSPRYKIIEKRQSVAFWCNPISGHATLYWYQQILGQGPKLLIQFQNNGVVDDSQLPKDRFSAERLKGVDSTLKIQPAKLEDSAVYLCASSLVGVRGSNTEAFFGQGTRLTVV.

V and J are TRBV11-2 and TRBJ2-7; D is unclear. Germline V gives CDR1 SGHAT, CDR2 FQNNGV. This CDR3 contains 16 residues. V lost 2 bases and J lost 2, with 16 bases in between. CDR3 in amino acids: CASSLREDSHPYEQYF. In DNA, the CDR3 is TGTGCCAGCAGCTTAAGAGAAGACTCCCACCCCTACGAGCAGTACTTC.

This CDR3 is CATSRGLRGDTQYF. CDR3 bases: TGTGCCACCAGTAGAGGGTTACGGGGAGATACGCAGTATTTT. This chain uses TRBV24-1 with TRBJ2-3; D is possibly TRBD2 (5 bases). The V gene's germline CDR1 is KGHDR and CDR2 SFDVKD. Trimming took 6 bases from V and 5 from J, leaving 14 bases between them. The CDR3 is 14 residues long.

This CDR3 reads CSARDVGQGFALEQYF. The DNA for the CDR3 is TGCAGTGCTAGAGATGTGGGACAGGGCTTCGCTCTTGAGCAGTACTTC. V is TRBV20-1 and J is TRBJ2-7, with 9 bases lining up with TRBD1. V was pared by 0 bases and J by 7 bases, with 13 bases of the junction left unmatched. This CDR3 comprises 16 residues. Germline V gene sequence: CDR1 DFQATT, CDR2 SNEGSKA (reference sequence).

This clonotype was detected once. CDR3 sequence reads: CASSLDGRYEQYF. The CDR3 region has the DNA TGTGCCAGCAGTTTGGACGGGCGGTACGAGCAGTACTTC. This chain uses TRBV27 with TRBJ2-7; D not resolved. V was cut by 3 bases and J by 4 bases, with 10 bases left in between. CDR3 size: 13 residues. Germline V gives CDR1 MNHEY, CDR2 SMNVEV (reference sequence).

The CDR3 DNA reads as TGTGCCAGCAGCTTGGGGCGCTACGAGCAGTACTTC. Protein sequence: CASSLGRYEQYF. This sequence joins TRBV5-6 and TRBJ2-7; D gene uncertain. Per the germline V gene, CDR1 is SGHDT and CDR2 is YYEEEE. V was clipped by 0 bases and J by 3 bases, with 4 bases between them. The CDR3 runs 12 residues.

The J gene is TRBJ2-1, the V gene TRBV9, with 16 bases aligning to TRBD2. After removal of 0 bases from V and 5 bases from J, the junction contained 5 bases not matched to a gene. The CDR3 has 18 amino acids. Per germline, CDR1 SGDLS and CDR2 YYNGEE. CDR3 residues: CASSVGGTSGGGNNEQFF. In nucleotides, the CDR3 is TGTGCCAGCAGCGTAGGAGGGACTAGCGGGGGGGGAAACAATGAGCAGTTCTTC.

The chain employs TRBV30 and TRBJ1-5; TRBD1 matches 8 bases. CDR3 size: 20 residues. J gave up 5 bases and V 0 bases, and 21 bases lay outside the gene matches. Germline V lookup: CDR1 GTSNPN, CDR2 SVGIG (reference sequence). CDR3 amino acids: CAWSVPDSDREAGFHQPQHF. The CDR3 DNA reads TGTGCCTGGAGTGTACCCGATTCGGACAGGGAGGCTGGGTTCCATCAGCCCCAGCATTTT.

This clonotype was picked up one time. The chain carries TRBV7-8 and TRBJ2-1, with 10 bases aligning to TRBD2. V dropped 4 bases and J dropped 5; count of bases not matched to a gene: 5. The CDR3 runs 15 residues. Germline V CDR1 and CDR2: SGHVS, FQNEAQ. The chain's CDR3 is CASSSGTSVNNEQFF. CDR3 DNA: TGTGCCAGCAGCTCGGGGACTAGCGTCAACAATGAGCAGTTCTTC.